This T cell receptor beta chain appears in the sequencing data of a study of T cells in localized non-small cell lung cancer. Study observations and caveats: Longer overall survival accompanied higher blood T cell density.

This clone is termed medium-sized. Its specificity is not known. Assay: immunoSEQ multiplex PCR; the TCRdb copy retains only in-frame clones and omits some. The table lists 1,500 to 2,000 clones, approximately 24% of them singletons. The sequence came from a female donor aged 60 or older with stage I lung adenocarcinoma. The starting material was normal lung tissue next to the tumor, obtained before any cancer treatment.

CDR3 sequence (DNA): TGTGCAAGTCGCTTAGACTGCCCCCATGGCTACACCTTC. This codes for CASRLDCPHGYTF. The rearrangement uses TRBV12-2 and TRBJ1-2. TRBV12-2 is noted as a pseudogene. The CDR3 sequence is 13 residues long.